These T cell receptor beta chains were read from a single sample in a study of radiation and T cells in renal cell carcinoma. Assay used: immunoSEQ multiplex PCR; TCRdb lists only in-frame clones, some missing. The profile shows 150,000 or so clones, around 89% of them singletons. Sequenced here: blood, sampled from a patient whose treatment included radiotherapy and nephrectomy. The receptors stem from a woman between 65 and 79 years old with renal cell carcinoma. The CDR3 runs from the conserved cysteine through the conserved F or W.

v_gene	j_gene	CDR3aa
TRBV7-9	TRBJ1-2	CAGSRGTTDSNYGYTF
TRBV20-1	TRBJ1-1	CSAQRDRGAFF
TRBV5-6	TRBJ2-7	CASSLGTGKVYEQYF
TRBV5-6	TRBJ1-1	CASSPRGVLPLNTEAFF
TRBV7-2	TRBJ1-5	CASSSTGGNQPQHF
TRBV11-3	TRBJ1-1	CASSPTGQGKTEAFF
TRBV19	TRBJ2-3	CASSASGLAGGDTQYF
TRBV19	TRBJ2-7	CASSTTPFYEQYF
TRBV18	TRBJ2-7	CASSTGKNSYEQYF
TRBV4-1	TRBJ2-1	CASSQVDLGLSYNEQFF
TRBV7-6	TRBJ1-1	CASSLGTGKNTEAFF
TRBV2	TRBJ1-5	CASLGGAPGNQPQHF
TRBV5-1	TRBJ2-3	CASSWTGVPTDTQYF
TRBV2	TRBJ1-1	CASSSGTANTEAFF
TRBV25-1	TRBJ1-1	CASSEYSTGGGSKAFF
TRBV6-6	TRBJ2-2	CASSYVPRGPGELFF
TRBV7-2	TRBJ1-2	CASSARQRDGYTF
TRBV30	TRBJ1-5	CAWSGEGSQPQHF
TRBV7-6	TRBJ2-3	CASSLEGTGGPKVPDTQYF
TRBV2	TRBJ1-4	CASSSDTNEKLFF
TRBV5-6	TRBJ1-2	CASSLQGRRGYTF
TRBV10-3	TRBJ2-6	CAIREGQHSGANVLTF
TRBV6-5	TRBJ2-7	CASSYGPAGSYEQYF
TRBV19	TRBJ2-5	CASSARTGRQETQYF
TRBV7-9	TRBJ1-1	CASSLGQGATEAFF
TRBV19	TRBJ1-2	CASRSRSEVYGYTF
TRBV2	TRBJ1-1	CASKDTENTEAFF
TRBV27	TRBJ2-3	CASSLSGIPAYF
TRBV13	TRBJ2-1	CASTASGGAIDEQFF
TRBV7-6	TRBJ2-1	CASSRLGVGEGEQFF
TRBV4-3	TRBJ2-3	CASSQDARDTQYF
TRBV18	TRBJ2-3	CASSPPDRANPDTQYF
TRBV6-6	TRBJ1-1	CASKPTSTEAFF
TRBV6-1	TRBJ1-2	CASRRVGDHYGYTF
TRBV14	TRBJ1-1	CASSQERDRGLVAFF
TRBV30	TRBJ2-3	CAWSLADTQYF
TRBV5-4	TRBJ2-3	CASSPATSGGSTDTQYF
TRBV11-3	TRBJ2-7	CASSLGQTYEQYF